These 7 T cell receptor beta chains came from one sample sequenced in a study of Ad26.COV2.S vaccination and SARS-CoV-2 variants. The treatment was: some 20 received Ad26.COV2.S at low or high dose, single or two shots; several received placebo; per-sample allocation not given. It was on day 63 after the first vaccine or placebo injection that samples were taken. Clones were read by immunoSEQ multiplex PCR, and TCRdb kept only the in-frame ones, dropping some. The table lists hundreds of thousands of clones, 70% to 90% of them singletons. Sequences were derived from peripheral blood, sampled in a trial of Ad26.COV2.S vaccine versus placebo. The receptors were sampled from a person aged 18 to 59 who received the Ad26.COV2.S COVID-19 vaccine or a placebo.

The rearrangement uses TRBV5-1 and TRBJ2-7; 8 bases match TRBD1. Losses at the gene ends were 2 bases for V and 4 bases for J; bases not matched to a gene: 5. In germline, CDR1 is SGHRS, CDR2 YFSETQ. The CDR3 contains 14 residues. The DNA of the CDR3 is TGCGCCAGCAGCTTTGGACAGGGTCGGTACGAGCAGTACTTC. This gives the protein CASSFGQGRYEQYF.

The count of this clone is one. V and J are TRBV3-1 (or the pseudogene TRBV3-2) and TRBJ1-3, with 7 nucleotides matching TRBD1. Germline values: CDR1 LGHDT, CDR2 YNNKEL (reference sequence). There are 16 residues in the CDR3. Trimming at V came to 2 bases and at J to 3 bases, leaving 7 bases not matched to a gene. The CDR3 DNA is TGTGCCAGCAGCCAACTAGTAGGGGGCGTTGGAAACACCATATATTTT. This gives the protein CASSQLVGGVGNTIYF.

The rearrangement links TRBV12-3 or TRBV12-4 to TRBJ2-5, with a weak D call TRBD1 (6 bases). The CDR3 runs to 13 residues. The V and J ends lost 4 bases and 3 bases respectively, with 9 bases between them. CDR3 loop: CASSSYREETQYF. CDR3 DNA: TGTGCCAGCAGTTCGTACAGGGAAGAGACCCAGTACTTC.

The chain joins TRBV6-5 to TRBJ2-7; TRBD1 agrees at 8 bases. The CDR3 totals 14 residues. Germline CDR1 is MNHEY and CDR2 is SVGAGI. The trim removed 10 bases at V and 4 bases at J, leaving 12 bases unmatched. The CDR3 DNA follows: TGTGCCATCATGAATGACAGGGGTCTGTACGAGCAGTACTTC. It specifies CAIMNDRGLYEQYF.

The J gene is TRBJ2-5, the V gene TRBV7-2; 10 bases map to TRBD2. Per germline, CDR1 SGHTA and CDR2 FQGNSA. V was pared by 5 bases and J by 2 bases, with 11 bases of the junction left unmatched. The CDR3 is 17 residues long. The CDR3 DNA follows: TGTGCCAGCAGCCCCTGGGTGTCTAGCGGGGGACAAGAGACCCAGTACTTC. This gives the protein CASSPWVSSGGQETQYF.

The V gene is TRBV5-4, the J gene TRBJ2-5; 8 bases are a match to TRBD2. This CDR3 has 16 residues. Germline values: CDR1 SGHNT, CDR2 YYREEE (reference sequence). J was trimmed by 5 bases and V by 3 bases; bases with no gene match: 12. CDR3 residues: CASSSGPGRAQETQYF. The CDR3 DNA is TGTGCCAGCAGCTCAGGTCCCGGGAGGGCCCAGGAGACCCAGTACTTC.

On this clone: Other DNA sequences from this sample encode an identical CDR3 as well. The CDR3 region is CASSRGTENTEAFF. The CDR3 DNA reads TGTGCCAGCAGCCGCGGGACAGAAAACACTGAAGCTTTCTTT. The chain carries TRBV6-5 and TRBJ1-1; 7 positions match TRBD1. The CDR3 has 14 amino acids. The V and J ends lost 6 bases and 2 bases, in that order; junction bases with no gene match: 6. The germline gives CDR1 MNHEY, CDR2 SVGAGI.